This T cell receptor (beta chain) stems from a study of blood T cell repertoires in COVID-19. Overall study context: The analysed material was cDNA or gDNA that came from T cells, B-cell-depleted T cells, or PBMCs.

The CDR3 has 18 amino acids. All enrollees were about 18 to 100 years old and from around 25 US areas. Participant-given clinical history determined each cohort assignment. This clone has a single count. Original processing notes: Reference gene primer amplification gave estimated nucleated cell counts. Assay used: immunoSEQ multiplex PCR; TCRdb lists only in-frame clones, some missing. V and J calls and clone size come straight from that table; D and trimming were deduced from the DNA. The sample contains over 250,000 clones, roughly 90% of which appear only once. The genes are TRBV12-1 and TRBJ2-1; the table's TRBD2 call for D was not verified on the DNA. TRBV12-1 is marked as a pseudogene. The source material was PBMCs or T cells enriched from blood (not recorded which). The receptor was isolated from a woman between 18 and 29 years old who had recovered from COVID-19. DNA of the CDR3: TGTGCCAGCAGCTTTGGGTACGAGCGGGAGGAGTCCTACAATGAGCAGTTCTTC. Protein product: CASSFGYEREESYNEQFF.